The 21 T cell receptor beta chains below all came from one sample that was sequenced in a study of blood T cell repertoires in COVID-19. Clones were sequenced by immunoSEQ multiplex PCR, and TCRdb holds only the in-frame ones, with some missing. The sample has about 90,000 clones, roughly 90% seen once; the top ten hold about 16%. Sequenced sample: peripheral blood. These receptors were collected from a male donor with acute or convalescent COVID-19.

This chain uses TRBV4-2 with TRBJ2-5, with 9 positions matching TRBD2. The V segment lost 0 bases and the J segment 2 bases; nucleotides outside the gene matches: 7. Germline V CDR1 and CDR2: LGHNA, YNFKEQ. This CDR3 contains 17 residues. The CDR3 protein is CASSQDPSGGTQETQYF. The CDR3 region has the DNA TGTGCCAGCAGCCAAGATCCCAGCGGGGGGACTCAAGAGACCCAGTACTTC.

V is TRBV11-1 and J is TRBJ1-5, with D maybe TRBD1 (6 bases). From germline, CDR1 is SGHAT and CDR2 FQDESV (reference sequence). The length of the CDR3 is 13 residues. V was pared by 6 bases and J by 4 bases, with 10 bases between. The CDR3 region has the DNA TGTGCCAGCAGTCGCGACAGGAATCAGCCCCAGCATTTT. Amino acid sequence: CASSRDRNQPQHF. The whole variable domain, filled in from reference TRBV11-1 and TRBJ1-5, reads EAEVAQSPRYKITEKSQAVAFWCDPISGHATLYWYRQILGQGPELLVQFQDESVVDDSQLPKDRFSAERLKGVDSTLKIQPAELGDSAMYLCASSRDRNQPQHFGDGTRLSIL.

The chain carries TRBV3-1 (or the pseudogene TRBV3-2) and TRBJ1-4; weak D call: TRBD1 (5 bases). This CDR3 comprises 17 residues. CDR1 is LGHDT and CDR2 is YNNKEL in the germline V gene (reference sequence). V was trimmed by 4 bases and J by 4 bases, leaving 19 bases between them. CDR3 sequence (DNA): TGTGCCAGCAGCCCCCACATGTGGGGCTTGGGTAATGAAAAACTGTTTTTT. Translating gives CASSPHMWGLGNEKLFF.

V usage is TRBV7-9 and J usage is TRBJ2-3; maybe TRBD1 (6 bases). Trimming shortened V by 4 bases and J by 2 bases, and 10 bases separated the two germline ends. Germline values: CDR1 SEHNR, CDR2 FQNEAQ (reference sequence). The CDR3 is 14 amino acids. The DNA for the CDR3 is TGTGCCAGCAGCTCCGGACAGTCCACAGATACGCAGTATTTT. Translation: CASSSGQSTDTQYF.

The CDR3 coding sequence is TGTGCCAGCAGCCAATGGGGACTTGACCAAGAGACCCAGTACTTC. Protein sequence: CASSQWGLDQETQYF. The rearrangement joins TRBV14 to TRBJ2-5; a possible D gene is TRBD2 (6 bases). Trimming left V 2 bases short and J 0 bases short, with 10 bases between. The CDR3 is made up of 15 amino acids. From germline, CDR1 is SGHDN and CDR2 FVKESK.

The chain joins TRBV5-1 to TRBJ2-7; 15 bases agree with TRBD2. CDR1 and CDR2 from the germline V gene are SGHRS and YFSETQ. Losses at the gene ends were 4 bases for V and 3 bases for J; bases not matched to a gene: 8. This CDR3 has 17 amino acids. This chain's CDR3 is CASSVGLAGGIHYEQYF. For the CDR3, the DNA is TGCGCCAGCAGCGTCGGACTAGCGGGGGGGATACACTACGAGCAGTACTTC.

The gene calls are TRBV6-1 and TRBJ2-7; 9 nucleotides align to TRBD1. V lost 2 bases to trimming and J lost 6 bases; unmatched junction nucleotides: 8. Per germline, CDR1 MNHNS and CDR2 SASEGT. This CDR3 is built from 15 residues. The CDR3 coding sequence is TGTGCCAGCAGTGAAATGGGACAGGGATCCCCCGAGCAGTACTTC. This translates into CASSEMGQGSPEQYF.

The CDR3 DNA follows: TGTGCCAGCAGCTTAGCGCTGGCCAGGCAAGAGACCCAGTACTTC. Translated: CASSLALARQETQYF. The chain couples TRBV7-8 to TRBJ2-5; D gene uncertain. The CDR3 loop spans 15 amino acids. V lost 0 bases to trimming and J lost 2 bases, with 10 bases between them. Germline CDR1 SGHVS, CDR2 FQNEAQ.

V and J are TRBV30 and TRBJ1-4; D possibly corresponds to TRBD1 (6 bases). CDR3 size: 14 residues. Trimming removed 6 bases at V and 8 bases at J, with 19 bases between. Germline assignment: CDR1 GTSNPN and CDR2 SVGIG (reference sequence). CDR3 sequence reads: CACPGGAGMEKLFF. DNA for the CDR3: TGTGCCTGCCCCGGGGGGGCAGGGATGGAAAAACTGTTTTTT.

The chain has TRBV7-8 and TRBJ1-2; the D gene is possibly TRBD1 (6 bases). Germline lookup yields CDR1 SGHVS and CDR2 FQNEAQ. V was shortened by 1 base and J by 4 bases, with 10 bases between the two germline ends. This CDR3 has 14 residues. The CDR3 sequence is CASSLGQGTYGYTF. CDR3 bases: TGTGCCAGCAGCTTAGGCCAGGGGACCTATGGCTACACCTTC.

The gene calls are TRBV5-1 and TRBJ1-6; 9 nucleotides line up with TRBD1. The CDR3 has 14 residues. Trimming took 4 bases from V and 8 from J; bases not matched to a gene: 4. The germline V gene has CDR1 SGHRS and CDR2 YFSETQ. Here the CDR3 reads CASSPDRGDSPLHF. CDR3 nucleotide sequence: TGCGCCAGCAGCCCGGACAGGGGAGATTCACCCCTCCACTTT.

V usage is TRBV4-1 and J usage is TRBJ1-2; 7 bases map to TRBD1. The J segment lost 0 bases and the V segment lost 2 bases, leaving 6 bases of the junction unmatched. CDR1 is MGHRA, CDR2 YSYEKL, per germline. The CDR3 consists of 16 residues. CDR3 in DNA: TGCGCCAGCAGCCAATTTACCGGGACAGCTAACTATGGCTACACCTTC. This encodes CASSQFTGTANYGYTF.

On this clone: Within the sample, other DNA sequences also encode this same CDR3. V is TRBV5-1 and J is TRBJ1-3; no clear D. V lost 0 bases, J lost 0 bases, and 13 bases lay in between. This CDR3 has 17 residues. Germline assignment: CDR1 SGHRS and CDR2 YFSETQ. CDR3 coding DNA: TGCGCCAGCAGCTTGGTCGGCGGGTCCTTCTCTGGAAACACCATATATTTT. It is translated as CASSLVGGSFSGNTIYF. The full variable domain, its missing parts supplied by reference TRBV5-1 and TRBJ1-3, is KAGVTQTPRYLIKTRGQQVTLSCSPISGHRSVSWYQQTPGQGLQFLFEYFSETQRNKGNFPGRFSGRQFSNSRSEMNVSTLELGDSALYLCASSLVGGSFSGNTIYFGEGSWLTVV.

In this sample, this clone turned up a few times. This chain joins TRBV27 and TRBJ1-1, with 12 bases that match TRBD1. Germline V gives CDR1 MNHEY, CDR2 SMNVEV (reference sequence). V lost 5 bases to trimming and J lost 4 bases; unmatched junction nucleotides: 14. This CDR3 has 18 amino acids. In DNA form, the CDR3 reads TGTGCCAGCAGTGCAGGGACAGGGGGCGATGGGGCCCCCACTGAAGCTTTCTTT. Encoded protein: CASSAGTGGDGAPTEAFF.

This sequence joins TRBV11-2 and TRBJ2-2; TRBD1 is a possible D gene (5 bases). In germline, CDR1 is SGHAT, CDR2 FQNNGV. The V end was cut by 5 bases, the J end by 4 bases, with 14 bases between. This CDR3 has 15 amino acids. The chain's CDR3 is CASSPSGQGTGELFF. CDR3 coding DNA: TGTGCCAGCAGCCCCTCAGGGCAGGGCACCGGGGAGCTGTTTTTT.

This clone was detected once. The chain couples TRBV3-1 (or the pseudogene TRBV3-2) to TRBJ1-2, with TRBD1 matching over 8 bases. Germline trimming cut 3 bases from V and 1 base from J; bases unmatched to any gene: 7. Germline assignment: CDR1 LGHDT and CDR2 YNNKEL (reference sequence). The CDR3 contains 16 residues. CDR3 in amino acids: CASSHLDRGLNYGYTF. CDR3 DNA: TGTGCCAGCAGCCATCTCGACAGGGGCCTTAACTATGGCTACACCTTC.

The V and J genes are TRBV6-5 and TRBJ2-1; D is uncertain. Trimming shortened V by 7 bases and J by 5 bases, and 12 bases separated the two germline ends. The CDR3 totals 13 residues. Germline lookup yields CDR1 MNHEY and CDR2 SVGAGI. The CDR3 loop is CASTETSNNEQFF. As DNA, the CDR3 is TGTGCCAGCACCGAAACAAGTAACAATGAGCAGTTCTTC.

The chain couples TRBV2 to TRBJ1-2, with 12 bases lining up with TRBD1. This CDR3 region has 16 residues. CDR1 is SNHLY and CDR2 is FYNNEI in the germline V gene. V gave up 8 bases and J gave up 4 bases; unmatched junction bases: 11. The chain's CDR3 is CASSGTGGGWGYGYTF. In nucleotides, the CDR3 is TGTGCCAGCTCCGGGACAGGGGGCGGCTGGGGCTATGGCTACACCTTC.

V and J are TRBV2 and TRBJ2-2, with D tentatively TRBD1 (6 bases). Germline V CDR1 and CDR2: SNHLY, FYNNEI. V gave up 2 bases and J gave up 4 bases, with 14 bases separating them. The CDR3 runs 16 residues. DNA of the CDR3: TGTGCCAGCAGTGAATTTCCCGGGACAATCACCGGGGAGCTGTTTTTT. It codes for CASSEFPGTITGELFF.

The V gene is TRBV19, the J gene TRBJ2-7, with TRBD1 identical over 10 bases. This CDR3 is built from 15 residues. V lost 5 bases to trimming and J lost 0 bases; unmatched junction nucleotides: 4. Germline CDR1 LNHDA, CDR2 SQIVND (reference sequence). The CDR3 DNA follows: TGTGCCAGTAGTTTTAGGACAGGGGGCTCCTACGAGCAGTACTTC. Translating it yields CASSFRTGGSYEQYF.

The chain recombines TRBV6-1 with TRBJ2-1; perhaps TRBD2 as D (5 bases). CDR1 and CDR2 (germline): MNHNS, SASEGT. The CDR3 is 16 amino acids. Deletions cut 4 bases from V and 2 bases from J, with 15 bases between. The CDR3 loop reads CASSAVLAQPYNEQFF. The CDR3 DNA reads as TGTGCCAGCAGTGCCGTCCTAGCTCAGCCCTACAATGAGCAGTTCTTC.